The 17 T cell receptor beta chains presented below share a single source sample, sequenced in a study of shared clonotypes between healthy human individuals. The protocol was immunoSEQ multiplex PCR, while the TCRdb copy is restricted to in-frame clones and leaves out a portion. The profile shows about 680,000 clones, less than 85% of them singletons. Material: memory CD4+ T cells sorted from blood. Sample subset: CD45RA-negative fraction. Receptors originate from a woman in her twenties or thirties in good health.

Comments on this clone: One end of the junction is discordant with germline, which a read error may explain. V is TRBV6-6 and J is TRBJ2-4; 7 bases agree with TRBD1. Germline V gene lookup returns CDR1 MNHNY and CDR2 SVGAGI (reference sequence). The CDR3 runs to 16 residues. Here the CDR3 DNA reads TGTACCAGCAGTTCACAGGGGCATCTAGCCAAAAACATTCAGTACTTC. This encodes CTSSSQGHLAKNIQYF.

This clone occurred a few times. The chain carries TRBV6-5 and TRBJ2-2; no clear D. The CDR3 contains 13 residues. Trimming removed 6 bases at V and 3 bases at J, with 8 bases between. Germline lookup yields CDR1 MNHEY and CDR2 SVGAGI. The CDR3, as DNA: TGTGCCAGCAGAAGGGTCGACACCGGGGAGCTGTTTTTT. This sequence encodes CASRRVDTGELFF.

The V call is TRBV6-1, the J call TRBJ1-4; 9 bases agree with TRBD1. After removal of 7 bases from V and 7 bases from J, the junction contained 10 bases not matched to a gene. CDR1 and CDR2 from the germline V gene are MNHNS and SASEGT. This CDR3 spans 15 amino acids. As DNA, the CDR3 is TGTGCCAGCATTATTCTACAGGGGGCGGGTGAAAAACTGTTTTTT. It yields the protein CASIILQGAGEKLFF.

The V gene is TRBV7-9, the J gene TRBJ1-5; 11 bases line up with TRBD1. The V and J ends lost 3 bases and 6 bases, in that order; junction bases with no gene match: 7. The CDR3 is 16 residues long. Looked up from germline, CDR1 is SEHNR and CDR2 is FQNEAQ (reference sequence). Here the CDR3 reads CASSLTGTGGGQPQHF. The DNA of the CDR3 is TGTGCCAGCAGCTTGACCGGGACAGGGGGTGGTCAGCCCCAGCATTTT.

The chain has TRBV11-3 and TRBJ2-2, with D maybe TRBD2 (5 bases). Germline values: CDR1 SGHNT, CDR2 YENEEA. V was clipped by 1 base and J by 8 bases, with 5 bases between them. The CDR3 extends over 12 amino acids. The DNA of the CDR3 is TGTGCCAGCAGCTTAGCGGGAGGGGAGCTGTTTTTT. It is translated as CASSLAGGELFF. Full variable domain (outside the CDR3, taken from reference TRBV11-3 and TRBJ2-2): EAGVVQSPRYKIIEKKQPVAFWCNPISGHNTLYWYLQNLGQGPELLIRYENEEAVDDSQLPKDRFSAERLKGVDSTLKIQPAELGDSAVYLCASSLAGGELFFGEGSRLTVL.

The chain combines TRBV19 with TRBJ2-1; 9 bases are shared with TRBD1. V lost 9 bases, J lost 4 bases, and 10 bases stayed unmatched. The CDR3 runs 15 residues. Germline V gene sequence: CDR1 LNHDA, CDR2 SQIVND (reference sequence). The CDR3, as DNA: TGTGCCAGCAACCCGGGACAGGGTAGATACAATGAGCAGTTCTTC. This codes for CASNPGQGRYNEQFF.

The V and J genes are TRBV7-9 and TRBJ1-4; no firm D call. V gave up 1 base and J gave up 8 bases, with 11 bases separating them. The CDR3 runs 14 residues. In germline, CDR1 is SEHNR, CDR2 FQNEAQ (reference sequence). The DNA of the CDR3 is TGTGCCAGCAGCTTAGGGTCGGTAGGGGAAAAACTGTTTTTT. Its protein is CASSLGSVGEKLFF.

V gene TRBV5-1 combines with J gene TRBJ2-7; the match to TRBD2 covers 10 bases. This CDR3 region has 19 residues. The trim removed 3 bases at V and 0 bases at J, leaving 15 bases unmatched. CDR1 and CDR2 from the germline V gene are SGHRS and YFSETQ. CDR3 region: CASSSRTSGTPLSSYEQYF. The CDR3 DNA reads TGCGCCAGCAGCTCCAGGACTAGCGGTACCCCATTAAGCTCCTACGAGCAGTACTTC.

The J gene is TRBJ2-3, the V gene TRBV6-6, with a possible D match to TRBD1 (5 bases). V lost 5 bases and J lost 4, with 10 bases in between. The CDR3 length is 13 residues. Germline lookup yields CDR1 MNHNY and CDR2 SVGAGI (reference sequence). Here the CDR3 reads CASSKGLPDTQYF. The DNA for the CDR3 is TGTGCCAGCAGTAAGGGGCTTCCAGATACGCAGTATTTT.

There are a few counts of this clone. The chain uses TRBV5-6 and TRBJ1-1, with TRBD1 as a possible D gene (6 bases). Trimming took 5 bases from V and 6 from J, leaving 8 bases between them. CDR1 is SGHDT and CDR2 is YYEEEE in the germline V gene. The CDR3 is 11 amino acids. The CDR3: CASSGGPEAFF. In DNA form, the CDR3 reads TGTGCCAGCAGTGGGGGGCCTGAAGCTTTCTTT.

The rearrangement links TRBV14 to TRBJ2-1, with D uncertain. Trimming stripped 3 bases from V and 6 bases from J, with 9 bases between. The length of the CDR3 is 13 residues. CDR1 and CDR2 from the germline V gene are SGHDN and FVKESK. As DNA, the CDR3 is TGTGCCAGCAGCCACCTAGTTGCCAATGAGCAGTTCTTC. Encoded protein: CASSHLVANEQFF.

CDR3 sequence (DNA): TGTGCCTGGCGACTAGCGGGAATGTTGACCGGGGAGCTGTTTTTT. Translated: CAWRLAGMLTGELFF. This sequence joins TRBV30 and TRBJ2-2, with 11 bases that match TRBD2. From germline, CDR1 is GTSNPN and CDR2 SVGIG (reference sequence). V shed 5 bases and J 5 bases; nucleotides not matched to a gene: 7. The CDR3 is 15 amino acids.

Regarding this clone: Other DNA sequences in this sample translate to the same CDR3. The rearrangement joins TRBV5-1 to TRBJ2-7; D gene unclear. V lost 2 bases, J lost 4 bases, and 4 bases lay in between. The germline CDR1 and CDR2 sequences are SGHRS and YFSETQ. The CDR3 length is 11 residues. CDR3 residues: CASSLQYEQYF. In DNA form, the CDR3 reads TGCGCCAGCAGCTTACAGTACGAGCAGTACTTC.

This chain connects TRBV28 to TRBJ1-1; D remains unclear. V was shortened by 6 bases and J by 0 bases, with 14 bases between the two germline ends. Germline-derived CDR1 and CDR2 are MDHEN and SYDVKM. This CDR3 contains 15 residues. CDR3 sequence: CASSVGRRLNTEAFF. CDR3 coding DNA: TGTGCCAGCAGCGTCGGGCGCAGGTTGAACACTGAAGCTTTCTTT.

The chain links TRBV5-1 to TRBJ2-1; 8 bases fit TRBD1. Germline trimming cut 3 bases from V and 8 bases from J; bases unmatched to any gene: 7. Germline CDR1 reads SGHRS; CDR2 reads YFSETQ. CDR3 length equals 14 residues. CDR3 amino acids: CASSSLGTGDEQFF. Here the CDR3 DNA reads TGCGCCAGCAGCTCTTTGGGGACAGGCGATGAGCAGTTCTTC.

The chain links TRBV5-1 to TRBJ2-2, with 8 nucleotides matching TRBD2. Germline CDR1 reads SGHRS; CDR2 reads YFSETQ. The CDR3 sequence is 15 residues long. V shed 7 bases and J 0 bases; nucleotides not matched to a gene: 5. CDR3 DNA sequence: TGCGCCAGCCGCGGGGGGTCTGCGAACACCGGGGAGCTGTTTTTT. It yields the protein CASRGGSANTGELFF.

The V call is TRBV5-1, the J call TRBJ2-2; the match to TRBD2 covers 7 bases. CDR1 SGHRS and CDR2 YFSETQ come from the germline V gene. The CDR3 sequence is 15 residues long. J was trimmed by 7 bases and V by 1 base; bases with no gene match: 7. The CDR3 nucleotides read TGCGCCAGCAGCTTGCTGGCGGGAGAGATCGGGGAGCTGTTTTTT. It codes for CASSLLAGEIGELFF.